These 24 T cell receptor beta chains were sequenced from one sample in a study of T cells in localized non-small cell lung cancer. Repertoires were generated with immunoSEQ multiplex PCR, while TCRdb's copy carries only in-frame clones and drops some. The table includes around 140,000 clones, 70% to 90% detected once. This material consisted of peripheral blood, taken before any cancer treatment. These receptor sequences come from a female donor over 55 with stage I lung adenocarcinoma.

Written as DNA, the CDR3 is TGTGCCAGCAGCTTAGAAGGGGGCGACGGAACAGATACGCAGTATTTT. It translates to CASSLEGGDGTDTQYF. The chain combines TRBV11-2 with TRBJ2-3; TRBD1 matches 7 bases. With V trimmed by 0 bases and J by 3 bases, 6 bases remained unmatched. CDR3 length: 16 residues. Germline CDR1 reads SGHAT; CDR2 reads FQNNGV.

The V gene is TRBV19, the J gene TRBJ1-1; 8 bases agree with TRBD1. Trimming at V came to 7 bases and at J to 1 base, leaving 17 bases not matched to a gene. CDR3 size: 18 residues. Germline V gives CDR1 LNHDA, CDR2 SQIVND (reference sequence). Here the CDR3 DNA reads TGTGCCAGTAAGGGGCTGGGACAGGCTCCGGGGAGGAACACTGAAGCTTTCTTT. This encodes CASKGLGQAPGRNTEAFF.

This clone was recorded only once. The J gene is TRBJ2-2, the V gene TRBV2; 10 bases are a match to TRBD1. Germline CDR1 and CDR2: SNHLY and FYNNEI. The CDR3 runs 13 residues. With 11 bases clipped from V and 1 base from J, the junction kept 1 base outside the gene matches. The CDR3 coding sequence is TGTGCCGGACAGGGGGAGAACACCGGGGAGCTGTTTTTT. Its translation is CAGQGENTGELFF.

The table lists this clone with a count of one. The chain has TRBV6-1 and TRBJ1-1; D possibly corresponds to TRBD1 (6 bases). The V end was cut by 8 bases, the J end by 3 bases, with 13 bases between. Germline V lookup: CDR1 MNHNS, CDR2 SASEGT. The CDR3 consists of 13 residues. CDR3 loop: CASGGPRDTEAFF. DNA for the CDR3: TGTGCCAGCGGGGGGCCGAGGGACACTGAAGCTTTCTTT.

V is TRBV2 and J is TRBJ2-7; no clear D. The V and J ends lost 5 bases and 7 bases respectively, with 15 bases between them. Germline lookup yields CDR1 SNHLY and CDR2 FYNNEI. The CDR3 consists of 13 residues. CDR3 protein: CASSPADLREQYF. For the CDR3, the DNA is TGTGCCAGCAGTCCCGCGGACCTGAGGGAGCAGTACTTC.

The chain uses TRBV7-9 and TRBJ1-2; D remains unclear. Trimming pared 2 bases from V and 3 bases from J, leaving 13 bases between. Germline V CDR1 and CDR2: SEHNR, FQNEAQ (reference sequence). The CDR3 runs 15 residues. CDR3 sequence: CASSLSPTEYYGYTF. The CDR3 bases are TGTGCCAGCAGCTTAAGCCCAACAGAATACTATGGCTACACCTTC.

The rearrangement joins TRBV2 to TRBJ1-3; TRBD1 agrees at 10 bases. With V trimmed by 11 bases and J by 4 bases, 8 bases remained unmatched. Germline lookup yields CDR1 SNHLY and CDR2 FYNNEI. This CDR3 region has 14 residues. This CDR3 is CAGGQGRSGNTIYF. The CDR3 bases are TGTGCCGGGGGACAGGGGCGCTCCGGAAACACCATATATTTT.

This sequence joins TRBV7-2 and TRBJ2-7; 11 bases are a match to TRBD2. The length of the CDR3 is 16 residues. Germline assignment: CDR1 SGHTA and CDR2 FQGNSA. V lost 5 bases to trimming and J lost 2 bases; unmatched junction nucleotides: 8. The CDR3 sequence is CASSPRLAGTPYEQYF. CDR3 coding DNA: TGTGCCAGCAGCCCTCGACTAGCGGGAACCCCCTACGAGCAGTACTTC.

The gene calls are TRBV27 and TRBJ2-1; TRBD2 aligns across 8 bases. Per the germline V gene, CDR1 is MNHEY and CDR2 is SMNVEV (reference sequence). The CDR3 sequence is 14 residues long. J lost 8 bases, V lost 4 bases, and 7 bases had no gene match. CDR3: CASSYGRVRDEQFF. The CDR3 DNA sequence: TGTGCCAGCAGTTACGGGAGGGTCAGGGATGAGCAGTTCTTC.

The chain recombines TRBV7-2 with TRBJ1-5; D remains ambiguous. Looked up from germline, CDR1 is SGHTA and CDR2 is FQGNSA. The CDR3 spans 13 residues. Trimming took off 3 bases at V and 4 bases at J, with 7 bases between the two ends. DNA for the CDR3: TGTGCCAGCAGCTTTCAGCGGAATCAGCCCCAGCATTTT. Protein sequence: CASSFQRNQPQHF.

The chain carries TRBV20-1 and TRBJ2-1; TRBD1 is a possible D gene (6 bases). This CDR3 region has 11 residues. Trimming pared 5 bases from V and 4 bases from J, leaving 6 bases between. Germline CDR1 and CDR2: DFQATT and SNEGSKA (reference sequence). CDR3 coding DNA: TGCAGTGCTGGACAGTACAATGAGCAGTTCTTC. Its translation: CSAGQYNEQFF.

V and J are TRBV2 and TRBJ1-2, with 10 bases fitting TRBD1. This CDR3 region has 14 residues. The junction had 12 bases not matched to a gene; V was cut back by 6 bases and J by 11 bases. Germline values: CDR1 SNHLY, CDR2 FYNNEI. CDR3 DNA: TGTGCCAGCAGGCAGACAGGGGGCGCGAGAGATTACACCTTC. Its protein is CASRQTGGARDYTF.

V and J are TRBV20-1 and TRBJ1-4, with no clear D. This CDR3 region has 11 residues. Trimming stripped 6 bases from V and 7 bases from J, with 9 bases between. Germline values: CDR1 DFQATT, CDR2 SNEGSKA (reference sequence). The CDR3 bases are TGCAGTGCGTACAAGCTTGAAAAACTGTTTTTT. This codes for CSAYKLEKLFF.

For this clone: Different DNA sequences within this sample yield the same CDR3. The chain couples TRBV28 to TRBJ1-4, with 7 bases matching TRBD1. Trimming took 9 bases from V and 2 from J; bases not matched to a gene: 3. There are 13 residues in the CDR3. CDR1 is MDHEN and CDR2 is SYDVKM in the germline V gene. The CDR3 here is CASTGATNEKLFF. CDR3 DNA sequence: TGTGCCAGTACAGGGGCTACTAATGAAAAACTGTTTTTT.

This clone was seen once. The V gene is TRBV29-1, the J gene TRBJ1-1; tentatively, D is TRBD1 (5 bases). V was clipped by 7 bases and J by 1 base, with 16 bases between them. Germline V CDR1 and CDR2: SQVTM, ANQGSEA. This CDR3 has 14 residues. This chain's CDR3 is CSATPGLTNTEAFF. In DNA form, the CDR3 reads TGCAGCGCTACACCGGGACTGACGAACACTGAAGCTTTCTTT.

The rearrangement links TRBV28 to TRBJ2-7, with 7 bases aligning to TRBD2. The CDR3 extends over 17 amino acids. Germline V gene sequence: CDR1 MDHEN, CDR2 SYDVKM. Trimming at V came to 6 bases and at J to 3 bases, leaving 17 bases not matched to a gene. The CDR3 spells CASRRRKAGTFVYEQYF. The CDR3, as DNA: TGTGCCAGCAGGCGTCGGAAAGCGGGAACGTTTGTCTACGAGCAGTACTTC.

This rearrangement joins TRBV18 to TRBJ2-1, with D possibly TRBD2 on 7 matching bases. This CDR3 region has 17 residues. Germline V gene data show CDR1 as KGHSH and CDR2 as LQKENI. The V gene lost 6 bases and the J gene lost 3 bases, with 21 bases spanning the gap. The CDR3, as DNA: TGTGCCAGCTCCACCCGTCCTCGCGGGGGCAGCTACAATGAGCAGTTCTTC. Residues: CASSTRPRGGSYNEQFF. Looking up the rest from reference TRBV18 and TRBJ2-1 gives the full variable domain: NAGVMQNPRHLVRRRGQEARLRCSPMKGHSHVYWYRQLPEEGLKFMVYLQKENIIDESGMPKERFSAEFPKEGPSILRIQQVVRGDSAAYFCASSTRPRGGSYNEQFFGPGTRLTVL.

The chain is built from TRBV7-8 and TRBJ2-3; D perhaps matches TRBD2 (6 bases). Trimming stripped 3 bases from V and 6 bases from J, with 19 bases between. Per the germline V gene, CDR1 is SGHVS and CDR2 is FQNEAQ. There are 16 residues in the CDR3. The CDR3 loop reads CASSFWVTGVVDTQYF. The CDR3 nucleotides are TGTGCCAGCAGCTTCTGGGTGACGGGAGTGGTCGATACGCAGTATTTT.

The chain is built from TRBV19 and TRBJ1-5; TRBD1 might be the D (6 bases). V lost 6 bases and J lost 7, with 16 bases in between. Germline assignment: CDR1 LNHDA and CDR2 SQIVND (reference sequence). The CDR3 extends over 14 amino acids. In DNA form, the CDR3 reads TGTGCCAGTAGGTCTAAACAGGGCGGACAGCCCCAGCATTTT. It codes for CASRSKQGGQPQHF.

The V gene is TRBV28, the J gene TRBJ1-4; a possible D gene is TRBD1 (5 bases). Trimming shortened V by 10 bases and J by 8 bases, and 17 bases separated the two germline ends. CDR1 and CDR2 from the germline V gene are MDHEN and SYDVKM. The CDR3 contains 13 residues. CDR3 DNA sequence: TGTGCCACGGAGACAGCTGCTTCGGAAAAACTGTTTTTT. It codes for CATETAASEKLFF.

The chain uses TRBV19 and TRBJ2-1; 11 bases align to TRBD2. The CDR3 is made up of 15 amino acids. CDR1 is LNHDA and CDR2 is SQIVND in the germline V gene (reference sequence). Trimming removed 3 bases from V and 8 bases from J; junction bases left unmatched: 6. DNA of the CDR3: TGTGCCAGTAGTATTGCACTAGCGGGAGTCTATGAGCAGTTCTTC. Encoded protein: CASSIALAGVYEQFF.

The chain couples TRBV7-3 to TRBJ2-1; 7 nucleotides line up with TRBD2. The CDR3 consists of 14 residues. The V segment lost 0 bases and the J segment 13 bases; nucleotides outside the gene matches: 9. Germline lookup yields CDR1 SGHTA and CDR2 FQGTGA. CDR3 sequence reads: CASSLTKSAGVQFF. The CDR3 DNA reads as TGTGCCAGCAGCTTAACGAAGAGCGCGGGAGTACAGTTCTTC.

This clone has a single count. The V and J genes are TRBV18 and TRBJ2-2, with D tentatively TRBD2 (6 bases). Germline CDR1 is KGHSH and CDR2 is LQKENI. The CDR3 extends over 14 amino acids. The V and J ends lost 3 bases and 1 base respectively, with 6 bases between them. Here the CDR3 DNA reads TGTGCCAGCTCACCGGGACTGAACACCGGGGAGCTGTTTTTT. Translation: CASSPGLNTGELFF.

The gene calls are TRBV5-1 and TRBJ1-2, with 11 positions matching TRBD1. V shed 4 bases, J shed 6 bases, and the junction held 17 bases outside the gene matches. The CDR3 consists of 18 residues. CDR1 is SGHRS and CDR2 is YFSETQ in the germline V gene. This CDR3 reads CASSPKWTGGSKLDGYTF. DNA of the CDR3: TGCGCCAGCAGCCCCAAGTGGACAGGGGGCTCAAAGTTAGATGGCTACACCTTC.